Presented here are 23 T cell receptor beta chains from one specimen sequenced in a study of blood T cell repertoires in COVID-19. The data were produced by immunoSEQ multiplex PCR, yet TCRdb's version contains in-frame clones alone and is incomplete. Of 130,000 to 150,000 clones listed, approximately 88% are singletons. The material sequenced was peripheral blood. The receptors stem from a woman aged 45-65 years with acute or convalescent COVID-19.

This rearrangement joins TRBV7-9 to TRBJ1-3; D unclear. This CDR3 is 13 amino acids long. Germline CDR1 reads SEHNR; CDR2 reads FQNEAQ (reference sequence). Trimming took 5 bases from V and 0 from J, leaving 5 bases between them. The DNA of the CDR3 is TGTGCCAGCAGCGGCAACTCTGGAAACACCATATATTTT. Protein: CASSGNSGNTIYF.

The chain links TRBV6-2 or TRBV6-3 to TRBJ2-2, with 8 positions matching TRBD2. The trim removed 6 bases at V and 1 base at J, leaving 4 bases unmatched. CDR3 length equals 15 residues. Per germline, CDR1 MNHEY and CDR2 SVGEGT. The CDR3 protein is CASSHLAGNTGELFF. The CDR3 DNA follows: TGTGCCAGCAGCCACCTAGCGGGGAACACCGGGGAGCTGTTTTTT.

The chain uses TRBV19 and TRBJ2-1; D possibly corresponds to TRBD2 (6 bases). CDR1 is LNHDA and CDR2 is SQIVND in the germline V gene (reference sequence). The CDR3 totals 14 residues. Trimming left V 1 base short and J 3 bases short, with 7 bases between. This chain's CDR3 is CASSIAGLYNEQFF. CDR3 coding DNA: TGTGCCAGTAGTATAGCGGGACTCTACAATGAGCAGTTCTTC.

This sequence joins TRBV18 and TRBJ1-1; weak D call: TRBD1 (5 bases). The V end lost 3 bases, the J end lost 5 bases, and 10 bases lay between the germline ends. The CDR3 has 13 amino acids. Per the germline V gene, CDR1 is KGHSH and CDR2 is LQKENI. CDR3 bases: TGTGCCAGCTCACCGGGGGGGGAGACTGAAGCTTTCTTT. It codes for CASSPGGETEAFF.

The chain couples TRBV13 to TRBJ2-7; a weak D match, TRBD2 (7 bases). Germline-derived CDR1 and CDR2 are PRHDT and FYEKMQ (reference sequence). The CDR3 runs 16 residues. V lost 1 base and J lost 0, with 13 bases in between. CDR3 residues: CASSLVRGPSSYEQYF. CDR3 DNA sequence: TGTGCCAGCAGCTTAGTGCGGGGGCCCAGCTCCTACGAGCAGTACTTC.

The V call is TRBV5-4, the J call TRBJ2-5, with D maybe TRBD2 (6 bases). V was shortened by 2 bases and J by 5 bases, with 13 bases between the two germline ends. The germline CDR1 and CDR2 sequences are SGHNT and YYREEE (reference sequence). The CDR3 spans 14 residues. The CDR3 coding sequence is TGTGCCAGCAGCTTACCAGGGAGGAAGGAGACCCAGTACTTC. This translates into CASSLPGRKETQYF.

This clone is a singleton in its sample. CDR3: CASSESGRGFETQYF. The CDR3 DNA reads as TGCGCCAGCAGTGAGTCCGGCAGGGGTTTCGAGACCCAGTACTTC. The chain carries TRBV10-1 and TRBJ2-5, with a weak D call TRBD1 (6 bases). The CDR3 runs 15 residues. Trimming took 0 bases from V and 5 from J, leaving 13 bases between them. From germline, CDR1 is WNHNN and CDR2 SYGVQD (reference sequence).

A few counts support this clone. V is TRBV6-5 and J is TRBJ2-7, with D possibly being TRBD2 (6 bases). There are 12 residues in the CDR3. V was clipped by 7 bases and J by 0 bases, with 7 bases between them. The germline CDR1 and CDR2 sequences are MNHEY and SVGAGI. This CDR3 reads CASMGGSYEQYF. The CDR3 nucleotides are TGTGCCAGCATGGGGGGCTCCTACGAGCAGTACTTC.

By share, this clone ranks as medium-sized. The chain employs TRBV27 and TRBJ1-5, with D perhaps TRBD1 (6 bases). The CDR3 has 14 amino acids. The germline CDR1 and CDR2 sequences are MNHEY and SMNVEV (reference sequence). V lost 6 bases, J lost 0 bases, and 9 bases lay in between. CDR3 in amino acids: CASSWTDSNQPQHF. Here the CDR3 DNA reads TGTGCCAGCAGCTGGACAGATAGCAATCAGCCCCAGCATTTT.

This sequence joins TRBV19 and TRBJ2-2; 10 positions agree with TRBD2. Trimming at V came to 2 bases and at J to 5 bases, leaving 8 bases not matched to a gene. The CDR3 contains 17 residues. Per the germline V gene, CDR1 is LNHDA and CDR2 is SQIVND (reference sequence). The DNA for the CDR3 is TGTGCCAGTAGTATAAAGGGGCTAGCGGGAGTTACCGGGGAGCTGTTTTTT. Protein: CASSIKGLAGVTGELFF.

V is TRBV7-2 and J is TRBJ2-1; D is perhaps TRBD1 (5 bases). Deletions cut 6 bases from V and 9 bases from J, with 15 bases between. This CDR3 has 13 residues. The germline V gene has CDR1 SGHTA and CDR2 FQGNSA. This chain's CDR3 is CASSRQGTGEQFF. The CDR3 DNA sequence: TGTGCCAGCAGTCGGCAGGGAACGGGTGAGCAGTTCTTC.

The CDR3 loop is CASSQVASGGPLRGELFF. The CDR3, as DNA: TGTGCCAGCAGCCAAGTGGCTAGCGGGGGGCCCCTTCGGGGGGAGCTGTTTTTT. The chain links TRBV4-2 to TRBJ2-2; 11 bases agree with TRBD2. CDR3 length: 18 amino acids. CDR1 LGHNA and CDR2 YNFKEQ come from the germline V gene. V was clipped by 1 base and J by 8 bases; unmatched bases: 12.

The chain carries TRBV6-4 and TRBJ2-7; TRBD2 aligns across 7 bases. Trimming removed 0 bases from V and 3 bases from J; junction bases left unmatched: 8. The germline V gene has CDR1 MRHNA and CDR2 SNTAGT. The CDR3 runs to 16 residues. The CDR3 DNA is TGTGCCAGCAGTGACTCCCCCCAGCGGGATGACTACGAGCAGTACTTC. This encodes CASSDSPQRDDYEQYF.

This rearrangement joins TRBV5-1 to TRBJ2-1, with TRBD2 matching over 10 bases. Germline assignment: CDR1 SGHRS and CDR2 YFSETQ. With V trimmed by 2 bases and J by 6 bases, 2 bases remained unmatched. CDR3 size: 14 residues. This CDR3 is CASSFASGSNEQFF. The CDR3 coding sequence is TGCGCCAGCAGCTTTGCTAGCGGGAGCAATGAGCAGTTCTTC.

The V gene is TRBV12-3 or TRBV12-4, the J gene TRBJ1-3; 8 bases align to TRBD1. The ends lost 11 bases at V and 3 bases at J; junction bases unmatched: 3. This CDR3 contains 12 residues. The DNA of the CDR3 is TGTGCCCAACAGGGGGTTGGAAACACCATATATTTT. Residues: CAQQGVGNTIYF.

The gene calls are TRBV7-2 and TRBJ1-4; 8 nucleotides align to TRBD1. The CDR3 runs to 15 residues. V was pared by 6 bases and J by 0 bases, with 3 bases of the junction left unmatched. Germline V gene sequence: CDR1 SGHTA, CDR2 FQGNSA. The DNA for the CDR3 is TGTGCCAGCAGGCTACAGGGGGCAACTAATGAAAAACTGTTTTTT. Translated: CASRLQGATNEKLFF.

The chain combines TRBV30 with TRBJ2-7; possible D gene TRBD1, 6 bases. Trimming cost V 4 bases and J 3 bases, with 13 bases left between them. CDR1 and CDR2 from the germline V gene are GTSNPN and SVGIG (reference sequence). This CDR3 contains 13 residues. CDR3 in amino acids: CAWTRKQGYEQYF. CDR3 in DNA: TGTGCCTGGACAAGAAAACAGGGCTACGAGCAGTACTTC. Together with reference TRBV30 and TRBJ2-7, the CDR3 gives the full variable domain: SQTIHQWPATLVQPVGSPLSLECTVEGTSNPNLYWYRQAAGRGLQLLFYSVGIGQISSEVPQNLSASRPQDRQFILSSKKLLLSDSGFYLCAWTRKQGYEQYFGPGTRLTVT.

Here the CDR3 DNA reads TGTGCCAGCAGAGAGGACAGGGTCAATCAGCCCCAGCATTTT. Translating it yields CASREDRVNQPQHF. V gene TRBV2 combines with J gene TRBJ1-5, with 8 bases fitting TRBD1. The germline gives CDR1 SNHLY, CDR2 FYNNEI. The J segment lost 3 bases and the V segment lost 6 bases, leaving 4 bases of the junction unmatched. The CDR3 consists of 14 residues.

The rearrangement joins TRBV7-2 to TRBJ2-3; tentative D call: TRBD1 (7 bases). Germline CDR1 is SGHTA and CDR2 is FQGNSA. The CDR3 is made up of 14 amino acids. With 7 bases removed from V and 2 bases from J, the gap between germline ends came to 13 bases. The CDR3 DNA is TGTGCCAGCACCCCAGGGGGGAACACAGATACGCAGTATTTT. This encodes CASTPGGNTDTQYF.

The chain is built from TRBV5-6 and TRBJ2-3, with 8 nucleotides matching TRBD1. V lost 4 bases, J lost 1 base, and 8 bases stayed unmatched. This CDR3 comprises 16 residues. Germline CDR1 SGHDT, CDR2 YYEEEE. The CDR3: CASSRSLGQGTDTQYF. As DNA, the CDR3 is TGTGCCAGCAGCCGGTCGTTGGGACAGGGCACAGATACGCAGTATTTT.

Only a few counts were recorded for this clone. J is TRBJ2-7 and V is TRBV27; TRBD1 matches 7 bases. Germline V CDR1 and CDR2: MNHEY, SMNVEV (reference sequence). V lost 6 bases and J lost 5; bases outside the gene matches: 7. The CDR3 covers 13 residues. CDR3: CASRRTGTNEQYF. DNA for the CDR3: TGTGCCAGCAGGCGGACAGGTACCAACGAGCAGTACTTC.

J is TRBJ1-1 and V is TRBV18, with 10 bases aligning to TRBD1. The V segment lost 3 bases and the J segment 4 bases; nucleotides outside the gene matches: 8. The CDR3 contains 16 residues. Germline V lookup: CDR1 KGHSH, CDR2 LQKENI. The CDR3 bases are TGTGCCAGCTCACCGCTCCGGGGACAGGGGTTCACTGAAGCTTTCTTT. Protein: CASSPLRGQGFTEAFF.

This sequence joins TRBV25-1 and TRBJ1-2; 7 positions match TRBD1. The CDR3 runs to 14 residues. CDR1 and CDR2 (germline): MGHDK, SYGVNS. The V and J ends lost 4 bases and 2 bases, in that order; junction bases with no gene match: 4. CDR3: CASSGQGENYGYTF. The CDR3 bases are TGTGCCAGCAGTGGCCAGGGGGAAAACTATGGCTACACCTTC.